This T cell receptor beta chain originates from a study of blood T cells in healthy people across ages. This clonotype was detected once. CDR3 length: 14 amino acids. Germline V CDR1 and CDR2: KGHDR, SFDVKD. V was pared by 4 bases and J by 6 bases, with 4 bases of the junction left unmatched. It was with a sample-barcoded 5' primer and a J-beta primer mix that a second PCR of roughly 7 to 12 cycles was run. TCRdb reanalysed the 5' RACE reads using MiXCR and keeps one entry per CDR3 protein. The table has approximately 1,000,000 distinct CDR3 sequences, more than 40% seen once. The chain has TRBV24-1 and TRBJ2-1, with 8 bases identical to TRBD2. Sample: blood. This TCR was recovered from a woman in her sixties in good health. The CDR3, as DNA: TGTGCCACCAGTGACCAACGGGAGGGCAATGAGCAGTTCTTC. Its protein is CATSDQREGNEQFF.